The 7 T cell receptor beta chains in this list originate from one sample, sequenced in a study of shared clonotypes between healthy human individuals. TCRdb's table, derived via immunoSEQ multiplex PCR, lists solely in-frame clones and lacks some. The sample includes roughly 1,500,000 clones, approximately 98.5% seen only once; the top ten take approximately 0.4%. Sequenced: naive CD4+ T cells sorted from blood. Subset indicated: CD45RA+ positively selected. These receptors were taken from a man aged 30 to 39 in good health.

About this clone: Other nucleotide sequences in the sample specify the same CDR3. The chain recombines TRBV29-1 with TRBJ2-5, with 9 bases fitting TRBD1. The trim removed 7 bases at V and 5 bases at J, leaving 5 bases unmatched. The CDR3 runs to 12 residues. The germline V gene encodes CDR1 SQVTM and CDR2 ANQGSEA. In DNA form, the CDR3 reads TGCAGCGCCCTACAGGGGGCGGAGACCCAGTACTTC. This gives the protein CSALQGAETQYF.

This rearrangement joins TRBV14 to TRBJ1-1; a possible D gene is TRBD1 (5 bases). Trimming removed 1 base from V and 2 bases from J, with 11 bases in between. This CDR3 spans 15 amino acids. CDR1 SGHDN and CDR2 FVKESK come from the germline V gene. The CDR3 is CASSQAWDGNTEAFF. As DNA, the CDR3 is TGTGCCAGCAGCCAAGCTTGGGACGGAAACACTGAAGCTTTCTTT.

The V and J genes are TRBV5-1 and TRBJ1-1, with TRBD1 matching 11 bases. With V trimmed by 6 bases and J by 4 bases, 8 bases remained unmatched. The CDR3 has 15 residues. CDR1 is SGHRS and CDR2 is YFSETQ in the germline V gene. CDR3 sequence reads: CASTTLGQGVTEAFF. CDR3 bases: TGCGCCAGCACCACCTTGGGACAGGGGGTCACTGAAGCTTTCTTT.

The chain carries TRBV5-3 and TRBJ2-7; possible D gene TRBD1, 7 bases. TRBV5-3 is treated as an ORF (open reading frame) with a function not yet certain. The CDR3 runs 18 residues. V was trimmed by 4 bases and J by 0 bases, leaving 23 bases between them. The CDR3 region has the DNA TGTGCCAGAAGCCATGGGACACTCAGGGGGGTGAGCTCCTACGAGCAGTACTTC. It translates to CARSHGTLRGVSSYEQYF.

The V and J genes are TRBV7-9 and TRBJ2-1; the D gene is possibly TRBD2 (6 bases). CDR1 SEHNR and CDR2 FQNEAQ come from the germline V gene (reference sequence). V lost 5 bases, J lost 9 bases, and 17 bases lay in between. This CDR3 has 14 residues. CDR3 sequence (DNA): TGTGCCAGCAGCCCACCCCCTGGACTAACTGAGCAGTTCTTC. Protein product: CASSPPPGLTEQFF.

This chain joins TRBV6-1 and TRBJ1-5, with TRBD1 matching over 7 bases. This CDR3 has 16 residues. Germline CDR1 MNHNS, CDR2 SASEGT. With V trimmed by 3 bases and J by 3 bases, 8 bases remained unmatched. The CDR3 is CASSETTGPLNQPQHF. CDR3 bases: TGTGCCAGCAGTGAGACGACAGGGCCCCTCAATCAGCCCCAGCATTTT.

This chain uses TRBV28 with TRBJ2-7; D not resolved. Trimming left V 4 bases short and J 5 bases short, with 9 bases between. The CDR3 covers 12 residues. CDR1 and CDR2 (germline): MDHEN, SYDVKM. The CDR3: CASSSPRDEQYF. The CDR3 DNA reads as TGTGCCAGCAGTTCTCCTAGAGACGAGCAGTACTTC. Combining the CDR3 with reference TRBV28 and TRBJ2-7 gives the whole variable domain DVKVTQSSRYLVKRTGEKVFLECVQDMDHENMFWYRQDPGLGLRLIYFSYDVKMKEKGDIPEGYSVSREKKERFSLILESASTNQTSMYLCASSSPRDEQYFGPGTRLTVT.